This passage covers 4 T cell receptor beta chains from one sample sequenced in a study of CXCR3-negative and CXCR3-positive naive CD8 T cells. General observations from the study: More hydrophobic TRB CDR3s were found in CXCR3-positive naive cells than in CXCR3-negative naive cells.

Each TRB cDNA library was prepared by 5' RACE (with UMI labels). TCRdb re-called the 5' RACE reads and shows each CDR3 protein once, DNA omitted. The sample table sets out about 98,000 distinct CDR3 sequences. No antigen has been assigned to these receptors. The sample comprised naive CXCR3+ CD8+ T cells from blood. The subset here: CD45RO-CCR7+CD27+CD95- naive CD8+ T cells expressing CXCR3 (TNR3+). These receptors were collected from a human donor in good health. Some clones in this sample may be carry-over from other donors' samples.

The chain carries TRBV13 and TRBJ2-1. CDR3 size: 11 residues. Germline loops: CDR1 PRHDT, CDR2 FYEKMQ (reference sequence). CDR3 in amino acids: CASSYYNEQFF.

The V and J genes are TRBV7-3 and TRBJ2-2; TCRdb names TRBD2, which stays unverified in the absence of DNA. CDR3 size: 13 residues. CDR1 is SGHTA and CDR2 is FQGTGA in the germline V gene. CDR3 in amino acids: CASSLGGSGELFF.

V and J are TRBV28 and TRBJ2-2. CDR3 length equals 14 residues. Germline V gene lookup returns CDR1 MDHEN and CDR2 SYDVKM. CDR3: CASSFTSLGGELFF.

The rearrangement uses TRBV7-9 and TRBJ2-1; the TCRdb D gene call, TRBD1, has no DNA to confirm it. Looked up from germline, CDR1 is SEHNR and CDR2 is FQNEAQ (reference sequence). The CDR3 is made up of 15 amino acids. The CDR3 protein is CASSWTGDAYNEQFF.